A single T cell receptor (beta chain) is shown here with its context. Its antigen is unknown. V was trimmed by 5 bases and J by 4 bases, leaving 18 bases between them. CDR1 and CDR2 from the germline V gene are SGHTA and FQGNSA. The CDR3 runs to 16 residues. This entry belongs to a study of cytomegalovirus exposure and HLA in healthy donors. For the study at large: Among about 400 genotyped donors, roughly 81% fell in the Caucasian-associated ancestry cluster. Findings and caveats of the study: In a later analysis, HLA-C alleles had the fewest associated TCRs, DRB1 alleles the most. As a later analysis showed, a missense DCLRE1C variant was linked to trimming of TCR beta V- and J-genes. Most sequenced TCRs were rare (though some public TCRs occurred in many donors).

Primers for the PCR totalled 60 Vbeta and 13 Jbeta. Sequencing used immunoSEQ multiplex PCR; TCRdb keeps in-frame clones, though not all of them. The sample records 65,000 to 90,000 clones, roughly 90% being singletons. The sample was PBMCs. The J gene is TRBJ1-5, the V gene TRBV7-2; TRBD1 is a possible D gene (5 bases). This receptor was obtained from a young woman in good health and CMV-seronegative. The CDR3 region has the DNA TGTGCCAGCAGCCCCATACGGGCCGGGGGGAATCAGCCCCAGCATTTT. Amino acid sequence: CASSPIRAGGNQPQHF.